This TCR beta chain was identified during a study of molecular identifiers for immune sequencing clone quantification. For the study at large: Replicates partitioned RNA from approximately 20,000 or 98,000 naive CD8 cells into five parts, sequencing four.

This clonotype was counted many times. The CD8+CD4-CCR7+CD45RA+ phenotype defined the sorted naive CD8 T cells. Each CDR3 protein gets one entry after TCRdb re-called the PCR reads with MiXCR. Among about 320,000 distinct CDR3 sequences listed, about 22% were seen once. Losses at the gene ends were 1 base for V and 3 bases for J; bases not matched to a gene: 8. Germline CDR1 is DFQATT and CDR2 is SNEGSKA (reference sequence). CDR3 length equals 15 residues. The chain uses TRBV20-1 and TRBJ2-5; 7 nucleotides line up with TRBD2. The sequenced material came from naive CD8+ T cells from blood, with Jurkat cell RNA spiked in. This sample's subset: FACS-sorted CD8+CD4-CCR7+CD45RA+ naive T cells. This TCR was recovered from a human donor in good health. Some libraries in this study had Jurkat cell RNA spiked in. DNA for the CDR3: TGCAGTGCTAGAGGCGAGGCTAGCGGAAAAGAGACCCAGTACTTC. Encoded protein: CSARGEASGKETQYF.